Below, 22 T cell receptor beta chains from the same sample are listed, as sequenced in a study of T cells in Graves' hyperthyroidism and ophthalmopathy. Amplified TCR beta CDR3 regions derived from RNA transcripts. During a first-round RT-PCR of the TCR CDR3, the HTBI primer set was used. TCRdb itself ran the multiplex PCR reads through MiXCR, one entry per CDR3 protein. The data show 620,000 or so distinct CDR3 sequences, around 13% seen once. The sample was blood. The receptors stem from a woman aged 45-65 years with Graves' ophthalmopathy.

The table lists this clonotype with many counts. V gene TRBV24-1 combines with J gene TRBJ1-5, with D maybe TRBD1 (6 bases). The length of the CDR3 is 12 residues. CDR1 KGHDR and CDR2 SFDVKD come from the germline V gene. V shed 7 bases and J shed 5 bases, with 8 bases lying between them. The CDR3 sequence: CATRQGDQPQHF. The CDR3 nucleotides are TGTGCCACCAGACAGGGAGATCAGCCCCAGCATTTT.

The CDR3 here is CASSRPPGQGFPEQYF. CDR3 nucleotide sequence: TGTGCCAGCAGCAGGCCTCCGGGACAGGGTTTTCCCGAGCAGTACTTC. The gene calls are TRBV7-9 and TRBJ2-7, with 9 bases fitting TRBD1. This CDR3 spans 16 amino acids. CDR1 and CDR2 from the germline V gene are SEHNR and FQNEAQ (reference sequence). J was trimmed by 6 bases and V by 5 bases; bases with no gene match: 14.

Only a few counts were recorded for this clonotype. The chain combines TRBV7-2 with TRBJ1-5; D is possibly TRBD1 (5 bases). CDR1 is SGHTA, CDR2 FQGNSA, per germline. Trimming took off 2 bases at V and 7 bases at J, with 12 bases between the two ends. The CDR3 runs 14 residues. The CDR3 region is CASSLMRGGQPQHF. The CDR3 DNA reads TGTGCCAGCAGCTTAATGAGGGGAGGACAGCCCCAGCATTTT. Full variable domain (remainder filled in from reference TRBV7-2 and TRBJ1-5): GAGVSQSPSNKVTEKGKDVELRCDPISGHTALYWYRQSLGQGLEFLIYFQGNSAPDKSGLPSDRFSAERTGGSVSTLTIQRTQQEDSAVYLCASSLMRGGQPQHFGDGTRLSIL.

This clonotype was counted ten times or more. The rearrangement links TRBV28 to TRBJ2-3; 8 nucleotides agree with TRBD2. Per germline, CDR1 MDHEN and CDR2 SYDVKM. The CDR3 loop spans 15 amino acids. V gave up 5 bases and J gave up 5 bases; unmatched junction bases: 9. The CDR3 here is CASSTPSTSVDTQYF. CDR3 DNA sequence: TGTGCCAGCAGTACCCCTTCGACTAGCGTAGATACGCAGTATTTT.

This clonotype was counted at least ten times. This chain connects TRBV12-3 or TRBV12-4 to TRBJ2-7; the D gene is possibly TRBD2 (6 bases). The V end lost 2 bases, the J end lost 5 bases, and 22 bases lay between the germline ends. This CDR3 comprises 17 residues. CDR3 sequence reads: CASSLSLAVKSGNEQYF. CDR3 in DNA: TGTGCCAGCAGTTTATCACTAGCCGTAAAGTCTGGAAACGAGCAGTACTTC.

This clonotype was detected many times. V usage is TRBV5-5 and J usage is TRBJ1-2, with TRBD1 matching 7 bases. CDR1 SGHKS and CDR2 YYEKEE come from the germline V gene (reference sequence). Unmatched junction bases numbered 3, after V lost 2 bases and J lost 2 bases. The CDR3 runs 14 residues. The CDR3 is CASSLQGMNYGYTF. The DNA for the CDR3 is TGTGCCAGCAGCTTACAGGGGATGAACTATGGCTACACCTTC.

This clonotype was observed at least ten times. This chain uses TRBV28 with TRBJ1-1; 7 positions agree with TRBD1. The germline gives CDR1 MDHEN, CDR2 SYDVKM. There are 15 residues in the CDR3. V dropped 5 bases and J dropped 5; count of bases not matched to a gene: 11. Written as DNA, the CDR3 is TGTGCCAGCAGTCTACCGACAGGGCGGGGGACTGAAGCTTTCTTT. It specifies CASSLPTGRGTEAFF.

This clonotype occurred a few times. V usage is TRBV7-8 and J usage is TRBJ1-2, with D possibly being TRBD1 (5 bases). Germline CDR1 is SGHVS and CDR2 is FQNEAQ. Trimming pared 5 bases from V and 3 bases from J, leaving 22 bases between. The CDR3 totals 17 residues. CDR3 loop: CASSLLLGGGMDYGYTF. Written as DNA, the CDR3 is TGTGCCAGCAGCCTCCTCCTCGGCGGGGGGATGGACTATGGCTACACCTTC.

The V gene is TRBV6-1, the J gene TRBJ2-5; no reliable D call. Germline V lookup: CDR1 MNHNS, CDR2 SASEGT. This CDR3 is built from 16 residues. Trimming shortened V by 0 bases and J by 0 bases, and 11 bases separated the two germline ends. DNA for the CDR3: TGTGCCAGCAGTGAAGCAAGAGGACCATACCAAGAGACCCAGTACTTC. Protein: CASSEARGPYQETQYF.

V and J are TRBV10-3 and TRBJ2-3, with 13 nucleotides matching TRBD2. V lost 1 base to trimming and J lost 3 bases; unmatched junction nucleotides: 4. Germline loops: CDR1 ENHRY, CDR2 SYGVKD. This CDR3 region has 17 residues. In DNA form, the CDR3 reads TGTGCCATCAGTGAGTACGGACTAGCGGGAGTGACAGATACGCAGTATTTT. Translation: CAISEYGLAGVTDTQYF.

This clonotype was counted between two and nine times. Being one base from a much bigger clone, this may be a read error. Here the CDR3 reads CASTTPGGVADTQYF. In DNA form, the CDR3 reads TGTGCCAGCACTACCCCTGGGGGGGTCGCAGATACGCAGTATTTT. The rearrangement uses TRBV28 and TRBJ2-3; TRBD2 aligns across 7 bases. J lost 4 bases, V lost 7 bases, and 11 bases had no gene match. The CDR3 consists of 15 residues. From germline, CDR1 is MDHEN and CDR2 SYDVKM.

CDR3: CATSDSGTGGMDEQFF. The CDR3 nucleotides are TGTGCCACCAGTGATTCCGGGACAGGGGGCATGGATGAGCAGTTCTTC. The chain uses TRBV24-1 and TRBJ2-1; 12 nucleotides agree with TRBD1. In germline, CDR1 is KGHDR, CDR2 SFDVKD. Trimming at V came to 2 bases and at J to 8 bases, leaving 6 bases not matched to a gene. CDR3 size: 16 residues.

The chain links TRBV2 to TRBJ2-7, with 14 positions matching TRBD2. The CDR3 has 16 amino acids. Germline V gene data show CDR1 as SNHLY and CDR2 as FYNNEI. After removal of 6 bases from V and 5 bases from J, the junction contained 9 bases not matched to a gene. CDR3 bases: TGTGCCAGCAGCAGGCGACTAGCGGGAGGGCAAAACGAGCAGTACTTC. This encodes CASSRRLAGGQNEQYF.

The table lists this clonotype with many counts. The gene calls are TRBV28 and TRBJ2-3; D remains unclear. Trimming took 2 bases from V and 11 from J, leaving 11 bases between them. This CDR3 has 12 amino acids. Germline assignment: CDR1 MDHEN and CDR2 SYDVKM. CDR3 protein: CASSLPRLGQYF. The CDR3 nucleotides are TGTGCCAGCAGTTTACCCAGACTGGGGCAGTATTTT.

This clonotype has ten or more counts. V and J are TRBV7-3 and TRBJ2-3, with TRBD2 as a possible D gene (6 bases). Germline-derived CDR1 and CDR2 are SGHTA and FQGTGA. The CDR3 runs to 14 residues. V lost 4 bases to trimming and J lost 5 bases, with 13 bases between them. The CDR3 region has the DNA TGTGCCAGCAGCTCCGGAGGGCCAAGAGATACGCAGTATTTT. It codes for CASSSGGPRDTQYF. Complete variable domain (other parts from reference TRBV7-3 and TRBJ2-3): GAGVSQTPSNKVTEKGKYVELRCDPISGHTALYWYRQSLGQGPEFLIYFQGTGAADDSGLPNDRFFAVRPEGSVSTLKIQRTERGDSAVYLCASSSGGPRDTQYFGPGTRLTVL.

CDR3 nucleotide sequence: TGTGCCAGCAGGCGGACTAGCTCGCCCTACGAGCAGTACTTC. It translates to CASRRTSSPYEQYF. This chain connects TRBV28 to TRBJ2-7; 8 bases align to TRBD2. This CDR3 is 14 amino acids long. The V segment lost 6 bases and the J segment 2 bases; nucleotides outside the gene matches: 6. The germline gives CDR1 MDHEN, CDR2 SYDVKM.

This rearrangement joins TRBV10-3 to TRBJ1-2, with D possibly matching TRBD1 (5 bases). CDR3 size: 15 residues. Germline CDR1 reads ENHRY; CDR2 reads SYGVKD. Trimming left V 0 bases short and J 4 bases short, with 12 bases between. DNA for the CDR3: TGTGCCATCAGTGAGTCGCCGGACACTATCTATGGCTACACCTTC. It is translated as CAISESPDTIYGYTF.

This clonotype was detected only a few times. Here the CDR3 DNA reads TGTGCCAGCAGCCCCCTCGACAGGGAGAAAAACTATGGCTACACCTTC. Residues: CASSPLDREKNYGYTF. V usage is TRBV7-2 and J usage is TRBJ1-2; 7 positions agree with TRBD1. There are 16 residues in the CDR3. Germline V gives CDR1 SGHTA, CDR2 FQGNSA. The V gene end was trimmed by 5 bases and the J gene end by 2 bases; junction bases not matched to a gene: 11.

This clonotype appeared many times. This CDR3 is CASSLAGGLDQPQHF. CDR3 in DNA: TGTGCCAGCAGCTTAGCGGGGGGCTTGGATCAGCCCCAGCATTTT. J is TRBJ1-5 and V is TRBV7-2; D is perhaps TRBD1 (6 bases). Trimming took off 0 bases at V and 5 bases at J, with 11 bases between the two ends. From germline, CDR1 is SGHTA and CDR2 FQGNSA. This CDR3 contains 15 residues.

This clonotype was recorded many times. This chain links TRBV9 with TRBJ1-1, with 8 bases fitting TRBD1. CDR3 length: 15 residues. Germline values: CDR1 SGDLS, CDR2 YYNGEE. With V trimmed by 5 bases and J by 5 bases, 11 bases remained unmatched. The CDR3 bases are TGTGCCAGCAGACACTTGGACAGGGTGGGGACTGAAGCTTTCTTT. This codes for CASRHLDRVGTEAFF.

Details on this clonotype: The conserved closing phenylalanine or tryptophan is absent in this CDR3, likely reflecting a read error. The chain recombines TRBV12-5 with TRBJ2-2; 8 nucleotides match TRBD1. The V gene end was trimmed by 5 bases and the J gene end by 3 bases; junction bases not matched to a gene: 8. In germline, CDR1 is LGHNT, CDR2 FRNRAP. The CDR3 runs 16 residues. In DNA form, the CDR3 reads TGTGCTAGTGGTCCAGGGGGCTTCGGGGACACCGGGGAGCTGTTTTCT. It codes for CASGPGGFGDTGELFS.

The chain couples TRBV12-3 or TRBV12-4 to TRBJ1-5; 10 bases agree with TRBD1. CDR3 length equals 16 residues. V was clipped by 6 bases and J by 3 bases; unmatched bases: 8. The CDR3 here is CASSTGTGVYNQPQHF. CDR3 coding DNA: TGTGCCAGCAGCACAGGGACAGGGGTCTACAATCAGCCCCAGCATTTT.